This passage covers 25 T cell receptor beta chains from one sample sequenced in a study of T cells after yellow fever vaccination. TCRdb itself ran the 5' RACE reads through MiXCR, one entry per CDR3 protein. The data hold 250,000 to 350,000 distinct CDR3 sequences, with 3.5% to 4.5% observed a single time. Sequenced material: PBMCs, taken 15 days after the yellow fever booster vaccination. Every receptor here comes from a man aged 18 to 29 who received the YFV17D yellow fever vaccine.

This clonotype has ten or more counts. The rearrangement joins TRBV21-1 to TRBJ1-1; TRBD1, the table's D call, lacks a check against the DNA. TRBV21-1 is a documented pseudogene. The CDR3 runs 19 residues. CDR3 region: CASSKTGTGQGALSTEAFF. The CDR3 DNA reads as TGTGCCAGCAGCAAAACGGGGACGGGACAGGGGGCGCTGAGCACTGAAGCTTTCTTT.

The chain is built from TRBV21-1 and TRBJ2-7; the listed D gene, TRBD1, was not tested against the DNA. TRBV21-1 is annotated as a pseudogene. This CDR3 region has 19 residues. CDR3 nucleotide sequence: TGTGCCAGCAGCCTCCAAGCCGGGACAGGGGGCGCAGGGTGTTACGAGCAGTACGTC. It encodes CASSLQAGTGGAGCYEQYV.

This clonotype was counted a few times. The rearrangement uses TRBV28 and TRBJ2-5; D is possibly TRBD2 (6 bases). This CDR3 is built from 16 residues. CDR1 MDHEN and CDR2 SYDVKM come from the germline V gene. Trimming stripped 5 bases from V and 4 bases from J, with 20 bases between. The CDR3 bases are TGTGCCAGCAGTCCTCTCTTGGAGGGGCGTCCAGAGACCCAGTACTTC. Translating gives CASSPLLEGRPETQYF.

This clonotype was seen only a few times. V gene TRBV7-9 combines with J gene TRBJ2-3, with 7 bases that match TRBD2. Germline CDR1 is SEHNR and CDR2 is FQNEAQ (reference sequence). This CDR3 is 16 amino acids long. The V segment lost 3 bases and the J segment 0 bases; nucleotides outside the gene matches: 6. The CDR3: CASSFRAGPSTDTQYF. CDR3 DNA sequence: TGTGCCAGCAGCTTTAGAGCGGGGCCTAGCACAGATACGCAGTATTTT.

CDR3 coding DNA: TGCGCCAGCAGCCCAAGCCATGGGGCAGGGAACTATGGCTACACCTTC. It specifies CASSPSHGAGNYGYTF. The chain combines TRBV4-1 with TRBJ1-2; tentative D call: TRBD1 (5 bases). Germline V gene sequence: CDR1 MGHRA, CDR2 YSYEKL. V dropped 4 bases and J dropped 2 bases, with 17 bases sitting between them. This CDR3 has 16 residues.

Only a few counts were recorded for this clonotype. The DNA of the CDR3 is TGTGCCAGCAGCCAACTCGGGGGGGAGACCCAGTACTTC. Translated: CASSQLGGETQYF. The V gene is TRBV4-2, the J gene TRBJ2-5, with 7 nucleotides matching TRBD2. CDR1 is LGHNA and CDR2 is YNFKEQ in the germline V gene. This CDR3 has 13 residues. V lost 2 bases to trimming and J lost 5 bases; unmatched junction nucleotides: 2.

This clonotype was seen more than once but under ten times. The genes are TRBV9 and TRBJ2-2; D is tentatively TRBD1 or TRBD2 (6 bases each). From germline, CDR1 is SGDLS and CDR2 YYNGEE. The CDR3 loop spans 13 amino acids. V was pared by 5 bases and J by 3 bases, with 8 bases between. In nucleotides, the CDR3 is TGTGCCAGCAGGGAGGGGGACACCGGGGAGCTGTTTTTT. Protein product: CASREGDTGELFF.

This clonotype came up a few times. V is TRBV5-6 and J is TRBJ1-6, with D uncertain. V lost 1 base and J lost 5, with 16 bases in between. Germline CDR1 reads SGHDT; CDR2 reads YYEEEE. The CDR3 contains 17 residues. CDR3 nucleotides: TGTGCCAGCAGCTTGCCGACACGGGGTCTGAATAATTCACCCCTCCACTTT. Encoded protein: CASSLPTRGLNNSPLHF.

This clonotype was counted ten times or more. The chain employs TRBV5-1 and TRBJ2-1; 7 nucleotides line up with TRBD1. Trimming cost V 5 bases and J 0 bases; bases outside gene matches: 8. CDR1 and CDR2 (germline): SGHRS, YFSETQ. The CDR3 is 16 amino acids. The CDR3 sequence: CASRRDSQSSYNEQFF. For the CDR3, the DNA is TGCGCCAGCAGACGGGACAGCCAGAGCTCCTACAATGAGCAGTTCTTC.

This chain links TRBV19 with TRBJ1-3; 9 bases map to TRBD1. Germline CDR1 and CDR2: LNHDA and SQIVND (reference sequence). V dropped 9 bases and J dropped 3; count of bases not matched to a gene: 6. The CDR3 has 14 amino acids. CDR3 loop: CASDGTGNGNTIYF. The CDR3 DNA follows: TGTGCCAGCGACGGGACAGGGAATGGAAACACCATATATTTT.

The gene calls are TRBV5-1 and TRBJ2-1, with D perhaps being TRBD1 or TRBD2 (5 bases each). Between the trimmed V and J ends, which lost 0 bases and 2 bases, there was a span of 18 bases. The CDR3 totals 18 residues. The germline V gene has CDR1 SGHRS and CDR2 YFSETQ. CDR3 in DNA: TGCGCCAGCAGCTTGGGGAAATACGGGACCGGACCCTACAATGAGCAGTTCTTC. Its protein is CASSLGKYGTGPYNEQFF.

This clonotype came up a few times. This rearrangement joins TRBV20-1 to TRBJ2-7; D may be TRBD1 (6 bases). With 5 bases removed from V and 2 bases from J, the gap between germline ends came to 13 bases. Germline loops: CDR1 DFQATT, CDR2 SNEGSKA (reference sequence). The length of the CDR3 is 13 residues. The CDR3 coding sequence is TGCAGTGCTCGGGACACCGGCCCCTACGAGCAGTACTTC. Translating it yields CSARDTGPYEQYF.

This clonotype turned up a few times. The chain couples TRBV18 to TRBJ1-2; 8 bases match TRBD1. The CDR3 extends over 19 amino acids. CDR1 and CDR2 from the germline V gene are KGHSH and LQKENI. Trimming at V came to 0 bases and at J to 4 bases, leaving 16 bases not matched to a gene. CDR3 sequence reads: CASSPPAGQAQTPPYGYTF. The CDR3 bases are TGTGCCAGCTCACCACCGGCGGGACAGGCTCAAACCCCTCCCTATGGCTACACCTTC.

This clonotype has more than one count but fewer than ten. The CDR3 DNA reads TGTGCCAGCAGCCCACCGGAGTCGGGCTACCAAGAGACCCAGTACTTC. Translated: CASSPPESGYQETQYF. The chain recombines TRBV9 with TRBJ2-5; D gene unclear. This CDR3 region has 16 residues. CDR1 is SGDLS and CDR2 is YYNGEE in the germline V gene. Trimming left V 4 bases short and J 0 bases short, with 16 bases between.

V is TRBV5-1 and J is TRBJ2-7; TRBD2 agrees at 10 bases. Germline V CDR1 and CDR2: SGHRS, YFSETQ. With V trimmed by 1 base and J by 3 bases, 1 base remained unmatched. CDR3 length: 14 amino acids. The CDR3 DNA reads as TGCGCCAGCAGCTTGACTAGCGGGGACTACGAGCAGTACTTC. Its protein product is CASSLTSGDYEQYF.

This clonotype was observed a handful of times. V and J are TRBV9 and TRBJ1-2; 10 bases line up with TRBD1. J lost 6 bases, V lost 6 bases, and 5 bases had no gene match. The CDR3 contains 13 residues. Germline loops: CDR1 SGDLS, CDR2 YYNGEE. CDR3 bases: TGTGCCAGCATTGGGGACAGGGGAAATGGCTACACCTTC. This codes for CASIGDRGNGYTF.

This CDR3 reads CASSLKSSYNEQFF. DNA of the CDR3: TGTGCCAGCAGCCTTAAGAGCTCCTACAATGAGCAGTTCTTC. The V gene is TRBV5-6, the J gene TRBJ2-1; the D is unclear. Germline CDR1 reads SGHDT; CDR2 reads YYEEEE. V was pared by 4 bases and J by 0 bases, with 8 bases between. The CDR3 is made up of 14 amino acids.

CDR3 residues: CSARKAGGLVYGYTF. As DNA, the CDR3 is TGCAGTGCTAGAAAGGCGGGGGGGCTTGTCTATGGCTACACCTTC. This sequence joins TRBV20-1 and TRBJ1-2, with D possibly matching TRBD1 (6 bases). Trimming took 2 bases from V and 4 from J, leaving 17 bases between them. The CDR3 has 15 residues. Germline-derived CDR1 and CDR2 are DFQATT and SNEGSKA (reference sequence).

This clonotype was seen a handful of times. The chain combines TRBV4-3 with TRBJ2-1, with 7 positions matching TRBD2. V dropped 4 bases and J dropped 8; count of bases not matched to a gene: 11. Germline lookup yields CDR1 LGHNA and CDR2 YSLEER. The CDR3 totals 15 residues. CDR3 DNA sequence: TGCGCCAGCAGCCCCAGACGGACTAGTGGCGATGAGCAGTTCTTC. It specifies CASSPRRTSGDEQFF.

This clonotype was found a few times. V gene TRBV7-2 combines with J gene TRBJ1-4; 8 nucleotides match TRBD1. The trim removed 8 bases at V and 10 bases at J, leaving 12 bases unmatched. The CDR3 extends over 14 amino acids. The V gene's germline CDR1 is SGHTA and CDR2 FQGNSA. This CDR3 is CASCPQGAIGKLFF. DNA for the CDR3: TGTGCCAGCTGTCCCCAGGGGGCGATTGGAAAACTGTTTTTT.

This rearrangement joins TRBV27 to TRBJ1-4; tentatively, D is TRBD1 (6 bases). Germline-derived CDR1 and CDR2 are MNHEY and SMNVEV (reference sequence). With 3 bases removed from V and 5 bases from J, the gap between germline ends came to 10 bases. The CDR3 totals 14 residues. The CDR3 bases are TGTGCCAGCAGTTTCTTGCAGGGGAATGAAAAACTGTTTTTT. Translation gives CASSFLQGNEKLFF.

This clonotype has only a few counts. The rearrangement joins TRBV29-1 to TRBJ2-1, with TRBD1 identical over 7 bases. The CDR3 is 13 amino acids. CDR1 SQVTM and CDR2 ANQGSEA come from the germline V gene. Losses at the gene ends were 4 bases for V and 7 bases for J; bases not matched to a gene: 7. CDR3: CSVVRDRLNEQFF. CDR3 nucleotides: TGCAGCGTTGTTCGGGACAGATTAAATGAGCAGTTCTTC.

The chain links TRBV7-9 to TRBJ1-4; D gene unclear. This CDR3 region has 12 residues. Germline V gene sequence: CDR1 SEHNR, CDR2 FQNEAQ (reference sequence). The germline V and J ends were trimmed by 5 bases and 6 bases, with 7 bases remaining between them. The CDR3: CASSHDHEKLFF. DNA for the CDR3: TGTGCCAGCAGCCACGACCATGAAAAACTGTTTTTT. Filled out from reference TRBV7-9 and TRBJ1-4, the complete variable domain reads DTGVSQNPRHKITKRGQNVTFRCDPISEHNRLYWYRQTLGQGPEFLTYFQNEAQLEKSRLLSDRFSAERPKGSFSTLEIQRTEQGDSAMYLCASSHDHEKLFFGSGTQLSVL.

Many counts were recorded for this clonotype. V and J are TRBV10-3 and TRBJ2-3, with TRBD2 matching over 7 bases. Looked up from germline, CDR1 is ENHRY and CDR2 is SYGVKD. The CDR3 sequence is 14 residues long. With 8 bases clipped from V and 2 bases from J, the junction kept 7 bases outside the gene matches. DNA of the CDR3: TGTGCCATCGGCCGTGGGGGGGACACAGATACGCAGTATTTT. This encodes CAIGRGGDTDTQYF.

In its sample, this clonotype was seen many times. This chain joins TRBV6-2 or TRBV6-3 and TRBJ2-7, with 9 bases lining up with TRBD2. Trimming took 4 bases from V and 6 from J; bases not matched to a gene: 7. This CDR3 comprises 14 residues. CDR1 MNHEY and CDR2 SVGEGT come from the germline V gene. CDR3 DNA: TGTGCCAGCAGTTTCCTACTAGCGGGCTCCGAGCAGTACGTC. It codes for CASSFLLAGSEQYV.